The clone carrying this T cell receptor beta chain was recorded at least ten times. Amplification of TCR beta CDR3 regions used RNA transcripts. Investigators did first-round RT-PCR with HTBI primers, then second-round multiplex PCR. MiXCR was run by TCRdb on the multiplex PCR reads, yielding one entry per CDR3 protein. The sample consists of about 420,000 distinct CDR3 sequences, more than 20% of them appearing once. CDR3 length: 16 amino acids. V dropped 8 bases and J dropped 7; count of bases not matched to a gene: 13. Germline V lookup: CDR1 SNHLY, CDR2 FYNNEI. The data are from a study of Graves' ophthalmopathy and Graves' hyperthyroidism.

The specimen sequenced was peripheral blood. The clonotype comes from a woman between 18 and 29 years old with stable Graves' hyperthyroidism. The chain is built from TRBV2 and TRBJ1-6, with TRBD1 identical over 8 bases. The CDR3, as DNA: TGTGCCAGCCAGTACGGGGCAGGGGGCAGAAATTCACCCCTCCACTTT. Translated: CASQYGAGGRNSPLHF.